This TCR beta chain comes out of a study of a mutant IDH1 vaccine in newly diagnosed glioma. On this clone: Its target is not known.

The CDR3 is 15 residues long. Germline CDR1 SGHRS, CDR2 YFSETQ. Time point defined: week 11, during vaccination. Vaccination used 300 ug of mutant IDH1 20-mer peptide per dose, with topical imiquimod. Donor tumors were new WHO grade 3 or 4 IDH1-mutant, ATRX-lost astrocytomas. The data were produced by immunoSEQ multiplex PCR, yet TCRdb's version contains in-frame clones alone and is incomplete. Among 110,000 or so clones listed, 90% were seen once. The sequence derives from a woman aged 50 to 60 with glioma. Sequenced material: PBMCs, taken from a glioma patient whose treatment included an IDH1 peptide vaccine. V is TRBV5-1 and J is TRBJ2-5; 8 bases map to TRBD1. The closer fit of TRBJ2-7 to the DNA end suggests the J call may be wrong. The CDR3 region is CASSFGQGRSYEQYF. Here the CDR3 DNA reads TGCGCCAGCAGCTTCGGACAGGGTAGGTCCTACGAGCAGTACTTC.